This T cell receptor beta chain was sequenced for a study of naive and memory T cell subsets. This clonotype has only a few counts. Its antigen is not known. Ligated cDNA underwent four rounds of PCR with nested alpha and beta constant region primers and SP2. TCRdb ran MiXCR on the 5' RACE reads and lists one entry per CDR3 protein. The repertoire holds roughly 62,000 distinct CDR3 sequences, with 8% as singletons. Findings and limits, study-wide: TCR transcript changes with activation or differentiation may affect this RNA method.

The CDR3 is made up of 13 amino acids. V dropped 5 bases and J dropped 1 base, with 11 bases sitting between them. Looked up from germline, CDR1 is SQVTM and CDR2 is ANQGSEA. An oligonucleotide containing a UMI was ligated to the 3' end of TCR cDNA. This TCR was recovered from a female donor in good health. The chain combines TRBV29-1 with TRBJ2-5, with D unclear. The CDR3 sequence is CSVFAPLQETQYF. CDR3 in DNA: TGCAGCGTTTTTGCTCCCCTCCAAGAGACCCAGTACTTC.